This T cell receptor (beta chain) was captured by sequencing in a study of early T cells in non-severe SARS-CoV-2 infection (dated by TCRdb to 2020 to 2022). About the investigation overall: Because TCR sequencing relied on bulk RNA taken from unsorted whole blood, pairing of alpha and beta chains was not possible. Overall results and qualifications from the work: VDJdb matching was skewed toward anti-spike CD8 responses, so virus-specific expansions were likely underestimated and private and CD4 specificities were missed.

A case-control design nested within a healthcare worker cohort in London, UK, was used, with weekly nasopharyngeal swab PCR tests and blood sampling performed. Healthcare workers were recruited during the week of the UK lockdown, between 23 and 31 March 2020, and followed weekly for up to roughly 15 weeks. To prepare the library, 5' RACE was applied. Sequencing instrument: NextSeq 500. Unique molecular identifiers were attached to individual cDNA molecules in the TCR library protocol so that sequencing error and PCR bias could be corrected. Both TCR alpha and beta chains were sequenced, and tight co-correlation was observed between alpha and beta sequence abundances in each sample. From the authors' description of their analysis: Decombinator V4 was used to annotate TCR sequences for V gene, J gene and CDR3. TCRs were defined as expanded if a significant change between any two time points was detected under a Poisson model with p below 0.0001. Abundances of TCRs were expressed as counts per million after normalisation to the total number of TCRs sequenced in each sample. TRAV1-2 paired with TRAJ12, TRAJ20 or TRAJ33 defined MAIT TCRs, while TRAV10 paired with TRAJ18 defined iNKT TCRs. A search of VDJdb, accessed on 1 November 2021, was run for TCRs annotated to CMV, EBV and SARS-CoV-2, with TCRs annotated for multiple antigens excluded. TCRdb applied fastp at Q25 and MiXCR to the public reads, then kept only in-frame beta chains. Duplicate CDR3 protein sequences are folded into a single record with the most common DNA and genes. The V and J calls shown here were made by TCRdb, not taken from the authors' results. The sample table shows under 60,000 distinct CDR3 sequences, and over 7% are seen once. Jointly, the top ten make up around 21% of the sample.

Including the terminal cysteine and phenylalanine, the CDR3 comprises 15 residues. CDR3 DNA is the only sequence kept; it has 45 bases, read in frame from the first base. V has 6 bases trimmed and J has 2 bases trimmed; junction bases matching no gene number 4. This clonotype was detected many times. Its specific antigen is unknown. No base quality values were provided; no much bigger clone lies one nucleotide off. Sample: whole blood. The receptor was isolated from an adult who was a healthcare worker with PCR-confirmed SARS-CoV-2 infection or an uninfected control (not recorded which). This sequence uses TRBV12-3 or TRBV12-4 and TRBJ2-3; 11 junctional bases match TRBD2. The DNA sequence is TGTGCCAGCAGCCCTAGCGGGGGGTTCACAGATACGCAGTATTTT. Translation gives CASSPSGGFTDTQYF.